This TCR beta chain was sequenced in a study of blood T cell repertoires in COVID-19. About the study: Samples came from the United States, Italy and Spain, spanning acute and convalescent COVID-19. The cDNA or gDNA used as material had been derived from T cells, B-cell-depleted T cells, or PBMCs.

As originally analysed: Reference gene primer amplification gave nucleated cell count estimates. Clones were read by immunoSEQ multiplex PCR, and TCRdb kept only the in-frame ones, dropping some. V and J calls and clone size are as listed in that table; D and trimming were resolved from the DNA. The sample shows about 250,000 clones, roughly nine tenths of them seen only once. The CDR3 consists of 15 residues. V lost 1 base and J lost 3, with 11 bases in between. The germline CDR1 and CDR2 sequences are SGDLS and YYNGEE. The chain employs TRBV9 and TRBJ2-1, with a tentative D call TRBD1 (6 bases). This receptor was obtained from a woman aged 40 to 50 who had recovered from COVID-19. Sequenced input: peripheral blood. The CDR3 coding sequence is TGTGCCAGCAGCGTATCGTGGGGGCACTACAATGAGCAGTTCTTC. Protein: CASSVSWGHYNEQFF.